A selection of T cell receptor beta chains follows, all from one sample in a study of technical replicates of blood from a few donors. The assay was immunoSEQ multiplex PCR, and TCRdb's table has in-frame clones only and misses some. Here the sample spans about 70,000 clones, 85% to 95% being singletons. The sample taken for sequencing was T cells isolated from PBMCs. These receptors were obtained from a human donor in good health. Each CDR3 is given with its conserved first and last residue. A D gene is named only where the DNA matches it firmly.

v_call	d_call	j_call	cdr3_aa
TRBV29-1	.	TRBJ2-2	CSAGQNTGELFF
TRBV14	TRBD1	TRBJ2-1	CASSLRQGNKNEQFF
TRBV10-3	.	TRBJ2-2	CAISFRDTEGELFF
TRBV10-3	.	TRBJ2-7	CATLGETRYEQYF
TRBV7-2	.	TRBJ2-7	CASSLALSRNEQYF
TRBV6-5	.	TRBJ1-3	CASQSGGDSGNTIYF
TRBV6-1	.	TRBJ2-3	CASSDTQRGDTQYF
TRBV2	.	TRBJ1-2	CASNRVGYGYTF
TRBV11-2	TRBD2	TRBJ2-7	CASSLISGSPYEQYF
TRBV18	.	TRBJ1-2	CASSPDSGYTF
TRBV28	.	TRBJ1-4	CASSGGANVDEKLFF
TRBV6-5	.	TRBJ2-7	CASSAYRLPSYEQYF
TRBV7-7	.	TRBJ2-5	CASSLAGGRETQYF
TRBV9	TRBD2	TRBJ2-7	CASSVGGLAGSEQYF
TRBV28	.	TRBJ2-6	CASSQPPDSMGFGANVLTF
TRBV9	.	TRBJ1-5	CASSVGLEDQPQHF
TRBV11-2	.	TRBJ2-7	CASSLGPPPRGYSYEQYF
TRBV11-2	.	TRBJ2-7	CASSSRGLPAYEQYF
TRBV13	.	TRBJ1-1	CASIKGGEAFF
TRBV30	TRBD1	TRBJ1-5	CAWTSGGDQPQHF
TRBV5-1	.	TRBJ1-4	CASSLEAGGEKLFF
TRBV27	.	TRBJ2-6	CASSPWAQGSPSGANVLTF
TRBV30	.	TRBJ2-5	CAWSVRGQETQYF
TRBV13	.	TRBJ2-7	CASSLKAFTYEQYF
TRBV2	TRBD1	TRBJ1-3	CASMGQFSGNTIYF
TRBV9	TRBD1	TRBJ2-2	CASSPRDRNTGELFF
TRBV5-1	TRBD1	TRBJ2-7	CASSRDSPYEQYF
TRBV15	.	TRBJ2-7	CATSRDQGRGFTYEQYF
TRBV11-3	.	TRBJ2-7	CASSLEVSVLYEQYF
TRBV4-1	.	TRBJ2-1	CASSQVLAYNEQFF
TRBV5-4	.	TRBJ2-7	CASSLVGHSSYEQYF
TRBV6-1	.	TRBJ1-5	CASKGTSNQPQHF
TRBV9	.	TRBJ1-3	CASSVAESAPLNTIYF
TRBV6-6	.	TRBJ1-1	CASSYLNTEAFF
TRBV9	.	TRBJ2-1	CASSPKERSSYNEQFF
TRBV5-4	.	TRBJ1-2	CASSLYKNYGYTF
TRBV5-1	TRBD2	TRBJ2-7	CASSLGTSASQQYF
TRBV30	.	TRBJ1-2	CAWSRYGYTF
TRBV2	TRBD1	TRBJ1-5	CASREGQGTNQPQHF
TRBV6-1	TRBD1	TRBJ2-7	CASSIRDRYEQYF
TRBV13	TRBD2	TRBJ2-1	CASSFGGRGDEQFF
TRBV10-3	.	TRBJ1-2	CAISESDRPGYTF
TRBV11-3	TRBD2	TRBJ2-7	CASSPGLAVYEQYF
TRBV6-6	TRBD2	TRBJ2-7	CASSPTSSTYEQYF
TRBV6-1	.	TRBJ1-1	CASSLEFMNTEAFF
TRBV6-1	TRBD1	TRBJ2-5	CASGQGRGETQYF
TRBV4-3	TRBD2	TRBJ2-7	CASSQDLPLADHYEQYF
TRBV15	.	TRBJ1-2	CATSRPQGYDGYTF
TRBV25-1	.	TRBJ1-1	CASSVNRNTEAFF
TRBV5-1	TRBD2	TRBJ2-1	CASSLWLTSGSDEQFF
TRBV5-1	.	TRBJ1-1	CASSSGGRVGLNTEAFF
TRBV19	.	TRBJ1-1	CASNAGNTEAFF